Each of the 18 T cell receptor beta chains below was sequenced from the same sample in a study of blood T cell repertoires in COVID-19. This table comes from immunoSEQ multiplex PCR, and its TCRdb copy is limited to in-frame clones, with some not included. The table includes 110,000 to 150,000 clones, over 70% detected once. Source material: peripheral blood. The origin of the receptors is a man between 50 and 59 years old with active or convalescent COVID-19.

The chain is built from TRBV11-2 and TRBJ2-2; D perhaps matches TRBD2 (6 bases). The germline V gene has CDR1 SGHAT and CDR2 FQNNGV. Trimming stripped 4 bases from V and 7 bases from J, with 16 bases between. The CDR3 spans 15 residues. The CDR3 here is CASSSQALGGGELFF. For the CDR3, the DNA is TGTGCCAGCAGCTCCCAGGCCCTCGGGGGCGGGGAGCTGTTTTTT.

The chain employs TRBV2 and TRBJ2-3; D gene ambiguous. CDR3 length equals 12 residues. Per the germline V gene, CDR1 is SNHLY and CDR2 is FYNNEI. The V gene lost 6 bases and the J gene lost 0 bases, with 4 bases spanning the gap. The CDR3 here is CASSLSTDTQYF. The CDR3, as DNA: TGTGCCAGCAGCCTTAGCACAGATACGCAGTATTTT.

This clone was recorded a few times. CDR3 residues: CASSSTAYEQYF. The CDR3 DNA sequence: TGTGCCAGCAGCTCCACAGCCTACGAGCAGTACTTC. The chain uses TRBV7-2 and TRBJ2-7; D unclear. Germline V gene lookup returns CDR1 SGHTA and CDR2 FQGNSA. The CDR3 is made up of 12 amino acids. Between the trimmed V and J ends, which lost 4 bases and 2 bases, there was a span of 6 bases. Full variable domain (outside the CDR3, taken from reference TRBV7-2 and TRBJ2-7): GAGVSQSPSNKVTEKGKDVELRCDPISGHTALYWYRQSLGQGLEFLIYFQGNSAPDKSGLPSDRFSAERTGGSVSTLTIQRTQQEDSAVYLCASSSTAYEQYFGPGTRLTVT.

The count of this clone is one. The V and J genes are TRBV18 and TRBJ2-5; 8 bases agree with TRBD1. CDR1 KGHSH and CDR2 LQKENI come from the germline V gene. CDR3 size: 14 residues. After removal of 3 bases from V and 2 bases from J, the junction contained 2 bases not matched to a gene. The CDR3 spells CASSPRTGQETQYF. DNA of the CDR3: TGTGCCAGCTCACCGAGGACAGGGCAAGAGACCCAGTACTTC.

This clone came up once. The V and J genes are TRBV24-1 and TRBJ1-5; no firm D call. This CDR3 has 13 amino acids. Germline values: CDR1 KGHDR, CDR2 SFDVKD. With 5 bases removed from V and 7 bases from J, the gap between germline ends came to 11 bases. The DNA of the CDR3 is TGTGCCACCAGTGCCCTGTCAGGCCAGCCCCAGCATTTT. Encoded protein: CATSALSGQPQHF.

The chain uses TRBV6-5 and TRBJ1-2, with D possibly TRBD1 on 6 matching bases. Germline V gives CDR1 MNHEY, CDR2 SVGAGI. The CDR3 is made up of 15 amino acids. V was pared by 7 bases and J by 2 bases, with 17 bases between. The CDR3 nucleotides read TGTGCCAGCACCAACCGGGCTCAGGGGAACTATGGCTACACCTTC. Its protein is CASTNRAQGNYGYTF.

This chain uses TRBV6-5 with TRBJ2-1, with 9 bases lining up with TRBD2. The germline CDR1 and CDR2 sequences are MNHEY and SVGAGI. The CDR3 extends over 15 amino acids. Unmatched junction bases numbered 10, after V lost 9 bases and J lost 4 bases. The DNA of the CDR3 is TGTGCCAGTTACTCCACTAGCGGGTTGTACAATGAGCAGTTCTTC. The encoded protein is CASYSTSGLYNEQFF.

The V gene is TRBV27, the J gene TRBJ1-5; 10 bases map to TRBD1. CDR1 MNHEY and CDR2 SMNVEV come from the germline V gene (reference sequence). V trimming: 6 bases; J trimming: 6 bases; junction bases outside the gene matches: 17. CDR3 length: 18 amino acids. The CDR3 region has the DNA TGTGCCAGCAGCCCCACCCTCTGGGACAGGGGAGTTGCTCAGCCCCAGCATTTT. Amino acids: CASSPTLWDRGVAQPQHF.

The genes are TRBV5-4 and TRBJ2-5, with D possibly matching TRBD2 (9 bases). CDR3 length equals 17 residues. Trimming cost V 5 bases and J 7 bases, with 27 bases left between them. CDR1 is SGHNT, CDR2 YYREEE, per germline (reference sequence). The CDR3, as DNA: TGTGCCAGCAGTCCCAGGGGGCTAGCGGGGCGGCACGTGACCCAGTACTTC. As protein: CASSPRGLAGRHVTQYF.

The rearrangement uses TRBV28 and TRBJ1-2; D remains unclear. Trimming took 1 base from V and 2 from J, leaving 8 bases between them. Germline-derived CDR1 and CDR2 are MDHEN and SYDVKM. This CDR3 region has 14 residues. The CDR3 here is CASSLLSRNYGYTF. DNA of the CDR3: TGTGCCAGCAGTTTATTGTCCAGGAACTATGGCTACACCTTC.

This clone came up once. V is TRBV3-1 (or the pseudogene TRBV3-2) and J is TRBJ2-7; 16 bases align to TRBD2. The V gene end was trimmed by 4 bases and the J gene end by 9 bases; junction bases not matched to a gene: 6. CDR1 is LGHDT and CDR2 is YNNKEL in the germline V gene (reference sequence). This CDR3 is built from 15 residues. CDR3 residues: CASSRGLAGGPGQYF. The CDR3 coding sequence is TGTGCCAGCAGCCGGGGACTAGCGGGAGGGCCGGGGCAGTACTTC.

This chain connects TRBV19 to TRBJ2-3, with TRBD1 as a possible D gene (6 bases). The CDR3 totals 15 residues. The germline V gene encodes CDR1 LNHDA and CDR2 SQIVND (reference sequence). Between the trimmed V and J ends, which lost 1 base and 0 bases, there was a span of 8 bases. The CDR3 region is CASSIARGSTDTQYF. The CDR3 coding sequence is TGTGCCAGTAGTATAGCCAGGGGTAGCACAGATACGCAGTATTTT. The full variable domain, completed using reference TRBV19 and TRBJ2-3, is DGGITQSPKYLFRKEGQNVTLSCEQNLNHDAMYWYRQDPGQGLRLIYYSQIVNDFQKGDIAEGYSVSREKKESFPLTVTSAQKNPTAFYLCASSIARGSTDTQYFGPGTRLTVL.

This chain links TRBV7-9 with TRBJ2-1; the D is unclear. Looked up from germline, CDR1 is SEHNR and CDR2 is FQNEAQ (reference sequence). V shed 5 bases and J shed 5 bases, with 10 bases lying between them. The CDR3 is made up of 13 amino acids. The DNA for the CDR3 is TGTGCCAGCAGCCTGATACGGGACAATGAGCAGTTCTTC. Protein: CASSLIRDNEQFF.

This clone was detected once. The CDR3 DNA is TGTGCCAGCAGTTTACGGGGGTCGCCAGGAAACACCATATATTTT. This translates into CASSLRGSPGNTIYF. This rearrangement joins TRBV27 to TRBJ1-3; possible D gene TRBD1, 5 bases. There are 15 residues in the CDR3. Trimming shortened V by 2 bases and J by 4 bases, and 12 bases separated the two germline ends. CDR1 and CDR2 from the germline V gene are MNHEY and SMNVEV (reference sequence).

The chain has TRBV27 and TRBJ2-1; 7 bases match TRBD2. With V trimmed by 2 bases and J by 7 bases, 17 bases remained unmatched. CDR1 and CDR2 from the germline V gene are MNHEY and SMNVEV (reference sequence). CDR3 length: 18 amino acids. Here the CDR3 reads CASSLIRGGAGLWNEQFF. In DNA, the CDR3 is TGTGCCAGCAGTTTAATAAGGGGAGGAGCGGGACTCTGGAATGAGCAGTTCTTC.

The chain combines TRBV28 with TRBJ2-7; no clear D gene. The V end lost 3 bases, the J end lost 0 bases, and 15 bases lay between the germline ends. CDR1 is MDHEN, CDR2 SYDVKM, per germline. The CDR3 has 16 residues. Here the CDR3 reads CASSFGFSVSSYEQYF. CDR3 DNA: TGTGCCAGCAGTTTTGGTTTTTCGGTGAGCTCCTACGAGCAGTACTTC.

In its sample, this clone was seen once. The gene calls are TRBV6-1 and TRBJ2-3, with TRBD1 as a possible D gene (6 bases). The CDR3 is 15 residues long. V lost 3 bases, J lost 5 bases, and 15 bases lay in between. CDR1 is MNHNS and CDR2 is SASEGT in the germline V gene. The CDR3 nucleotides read TGTGCCAGCAGTGAGGGAACAGGGATCGGAGATACGCAGTATTTT. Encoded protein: CASSEGTGIGDTQYF.

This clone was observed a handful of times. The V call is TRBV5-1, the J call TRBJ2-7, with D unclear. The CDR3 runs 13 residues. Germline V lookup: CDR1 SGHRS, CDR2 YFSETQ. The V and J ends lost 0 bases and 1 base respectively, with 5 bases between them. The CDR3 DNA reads TGCGCCAGCAGCTTGGACACATCCTACGAGCAGTACTTC. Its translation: CASSLDTSYEQYF.